The 24 T cell receptor beta chains presented below share a single source sample, sequenced in a study of blood T cell repertoires in COVID-19. Measured with immunoSEQ multiplex PCR; TCRdb has only the in-frame clones, and not every one. The sample has tens of thousands of clones, 87% seen once. The material sequenced was peripheral blood. These TCRs come from a man aged 60-69 years with active or convalescent COVID-19.

In this sample, this clone turned up many times. The chain employs TRBV5-4 and TRBJ2-5, with D possibly TRBD1 on 6 matching bases. Germline assignment: CDR1 SGHNT and CDR2 YYREEE (reference sequence). The CDR3 consists of 17 residues. The V gene lost 1 base and the J gene lost 2 bases, with 18 bases spanning the gap. The CDR3 DNA reads as TGTGCCAGCAGCTTGTCGGGCGGCAGGGGTGGGCAAGAGACCCAGTACTTC. Residues: CASSLSGGRGGQETQYF.

This rearrangement joins TRBV7-2 to TRBJ1-2; D unclear. The germline V gene encodes CDR1 SGHTA and CDR2 FQGNSA. The V gene lost 2 bases and the J gene lost 5 bases, with 15 bases spanning the gap. This CDR3 spans 15 amino acids. As DNA, the CDR3 is TGTGCCAGCAGCTTAAAAGCCAGGCTCCTGTATGGCTACACCTTC. Translating it yields CASSLKARLLYGYTF.

The V gene is TRBV24-1, the J gene TRBJ1-5, with D hard to call. The CDR3 runs to 14 residues. V was shortened by 0 bases and J by 4 bases, with 6 bases between the two germline ends. The V gene's germline CDR1 is KGHDR and CDR2 SFDVKD. In nucleotides, the CDR3 is TGTGCCACCAGTGATTTGACGGGGAATCAGCCCCAGCATTTT. Protein sequence: CATSDLTGNQPQHF.

The V gene is TRBV6-2 or TRBV6-3, the J gene TRBJ1-1; the D is unclear. The V and J ends lost 4 bases and 1 base respectively, with 7 bases between them. The CDR3 is 13 residues long. Germline CDR1 reads MNHEY; CDR2 reads SVGEGT. The CDR3 region is CASSFTQNTEAFF. DNA for the CDR3: TGTGCCAGCAGTTTTACACAGAACACTGAAGCTTTCTTT.

This chain uses TRBV11-2 with TRBJ1-3, with 7 bases aligning to TRBD1. The V segment lost 5 bases and the J segment 4 bases; nucleotides outside the gene matches: 8. The CDR3 is 15 amino acids. Germline assignment: CDR1 SGHAT and CDR2 FQNNGV. The chain's CDR3 is CASSTRQGVGNTIYF. DNA of the CDR3: TGTGCCAGCAGCACCCGACAGGGTGTCGGAAACACCATATATTTT. The complete variable domain, with remaining parts taken from reference TRBV11-2 and TRBJ1-3, reads EAGVAQSPRYKIIEKRQSVAFWCNPISGHATLYWYQQILGQGPKLLIQFQNNGVVDDSQLPKDRFSAERLKGVDSTLKIQPAKLEDSAVYLCASSTRQGVGNTIYFGEGSWLTVV.

V is TRBV25-1 and J is TRBJ1-1; TRBD1 aligns across 7 bases. CDR3 length: 15 amino acids. Germline assignment: CDR1 MGHDK and CDR2 SYGVNS. The V gene end was trimmed by 3 bases and the J gene end by 4 bases; junction bases not matched to a gene: 8. In nucleotides, the CDR3 is TGTGCCAGCAGTGATTCCAGACAGGGTCTCACTGAAGCTTTCTTT. Protein: CASSDSRQGLTEAFF.

This chain connects TRBV19 to TRBJ1-1; a possible D gene is TRBD1 (5 bases). This CDR3 has 14 residues. Germline values: CDR1 LNHDA, CDR2 SQIVND (reference sequence). Trimming took off 10 bases at V and 0 bases at J, with 15 bases between the two ends. This chain's CDR3 is CATHGRGMNTEAFF. As DNA, the CDR3 is TGTGCCACCCATGGTAGGGGAATGAACACTGAAGCTTTCTTT.

This chain joins TRBV11-2 and TRBJ1-4, with D uncertain. Deletions cut 5 bases from V and 7 bases from J, with 14 bases between. There are 14 residues in the CDR3. Per germline, CDR1 SGHAT and CDR2 FQNNGV. CDR3 DNA sequence: TGTGCCAGCAGCCCACTAGGACTGACTGAAAAACTGTTTTTT. This translates into CASSPLGLTEKLFF.

The chain has TRBV3-1 (or the pseudogene TRBV3-2) and TRBJ2-6; a possible D gene is TRBD2 (5 bases). V shed 0 bases and J shed 0 bases, with 18 bases lying between them. The germline gives CDR1 LGHDT, CDR2 YNNKEL (reference sequence). This CDR3 spans 20 amino acids. The CDR3 region is CASSQDHPGSTISGANVLTF. The CDR3 coding sequence is TGTGCCAGCAGCCAAGATCACCCGGGATCTACCATCTCTGGGGCCAACGTCCTGACTTTC.

The rearrangement uses TRBV7-2 and TRBJ2-2; 12 nucleotides match TRBD2. The CDR3 extends over 16 amino acids. With V trimmed by 5 bases and J by 7 bases, 8 bases remained unmatched. From germline, CDR1 is SGHTA and CDR2 FQGNSA. This chain's CDR3 is CASSQNSGLAGGELFF. CDR3 DNA: TGTGCCAGCAGCCAGAATTCGGGACTAGCGGGCGGGGAGCTGTTTTTT.

The rearrangement links TRBV6-6 to TRBJ2-2; a possible D gene is TRBD1 (5 bases). Trimming pared 4 bases from V and 3 bases from J, leaving 9 bases between. Germline lookup yields CDR1 MNHNY and CDR2 SVGAGI (reference sequence). The CDR3 is 14 amino acids. CDR3 nucleotide sequence: TGTGCCAGCAGTTTTCAGGGCGACACCGGGGAGCTGTTTTTT. This gives the protein CASSFQGDTGELFF.

The chain recombines TRBV5-4 with TRBJ1-1; the D gene is possibly TRBD1 (5 bases). V lost 4 bases, J lost 3 bases, and 10 bases lay in between. Germline V gene data show CDR1 as SGHNT and CDR2 as YYREEE (reference sequence). The CDR3 has 13 amino acids. DNA for the CDR3: TGTGCCAGCAGCCCAGGGTGGGACACTGAAGCTTTCTTT. It encodes CASSPGWDTEAFF.

The V and J genes are TRBV7-2 and TRBJ2-1; 13 nucleotides agree with TRBD2. The CDR3 sequence is 15 residues long. Germline CDR1 is SGHTA and CDR2 is FQGNSA. The junction had 4 bases not matched to a gene; V was cut back by 5 bases and J by 6 bases. CDR3 loop: CASSGTSGVVNEQFF. In DNA form, the CDR3 reads TGTGCCAGCAGCGGGACTAGCGGGGTGGTCAATGAGCAGTTCTTC.

This chain connects TRBV19 to TRBJ2-1; 16 bases are a match to TRBD2. CDR1 LNHDA and CDR2 SQIVND come from the germline V gene (reference sequence). V shed 10 bases, J shed 10 bases, and the junction held 7 bases outside the gene matches. The CDR3 has 14 residues. In DNA, the CDR3 is TGTGCCACCTCCGGGACTAGCGGGAGGGCGGAGCAGTTCTTC. This gives the protein CATSGTSGRAEQFF.

V usage is TRBV7-3 and J usage is TRBJ2-1; 8 bases map to TRBD2. V lost 0 bases to trimming and J lost 7 bases; unmatched junction nucleotides: 8. This CDR3 contains 16 residues. Germline V gene lookup returns CDR1 SGHTA and CDR2 FQGTGA. CDR3 nucleotides: TGTGCCAGCAGCTTAACGGCCGGGGGGGCGGTAAATGAGCAGTTCTTC. Its translation is CASSLTAGGAVNEQFF.

For the CDR3, the DNA is TGTGCCAGCAGCGTAGGGACAGGAGCCTACGAGCAGTACTTC. It codes for CASSVGTGAYEQYF. This chain uses TRBV9 with TRBJ2-7, with TRBD1 matching 7 bases. V dropped 0 bases and J dropped 2; count of bases not matched to a gene: 2. This CDR3 has 14 amino acids. Germline V CDR1 and CDR2: SGDLS, YYNGEE.

The V and J genes are TRBV7-8 and TRBJ2-7; 10 bases fit TRBD1. Germline CDR1 is SGHVS and CDR2 is FQNEAQ. The CDR3 totals 16 residues. Trimming took 5 bases from V and 3 from J; bases not matched to a gene: 10. CDR3: CASSLRGQGNSYEQYF. Here the CDR3 DNA reads TGTGCCAGCAGCCTAAGGGGACAGGGGAATAGCTACGAGCAGTACTTC.

This clone appeared a few times. The gene calls are TRBV6-5 and TRBJ1-1; D might be TRBD1 (5 bases). V dropped 4 bases and J dropped 4 bases, with 16 bases sitting between them. There are 15 residues in the CDR3. Germline CDR1 is MNHEY and CDR2 is SVGAGI. The CDR3 nucleotides read TGTGCCAGCAGTTTAGGGGATAGGATCCTCACTGAAGCTTTCTTT. Translation gives CASSLGDRILTEAFF.

The V call is TRBV5-1, the J call TRBJ2-7, with a weak D call TRBD2 (5 bases). This CDR3 comprises 12 residues. Trimming stripped 1 base from V and 7 bases from J, with 9 bases between. CDR1 and CDR2 from the germline V gene are SGHRS and YFSETQ. This CDR3 is CASSLIGGEQYF. CDR3 in DNA: TGCGCCAGCAGCTTGATAGGAGGAGAGCAGTACTTC.

The chain carries TRBV5-1 and TRBJ2-7, with unresolved D. The V end lost 1 base, the J end lost 5 bases, and 13 bases lay between the germline ends. CDR3 length: 14 residues. From germline, CDR1 is SGHRS and CDR2 YFSETQ. CDR3 in amino acids: CASSLFNFRDEQYF. CDR3 nucleotides: TGCGCCAGCAGCTTGTTTAACTTCCGAGACGAGCAGTACTTC.

The rearrangement uses TRBV7-9 and TRBJ1-1; D gene ambiguous. V was clipped by 8 bases and J by 6 bases, with 13 bases between them. The CDR3 runs to 12 residues. Germline V gene data show CDR1 as SEHNR and CDR2 as FQNEAQ (reference sequence). The CDR3 sequence is CASLLLRAEAFF. The DNA for the CDR3 is TGTGCCAGCTTACTCCTTCGAGCTGAAGCTTTCTTT.

This rearrangement joins TRBV20-1 to TRBJ1-1; no clear D gene. This CDR3 contains 12 residues. The V end lost 4 bases, the J end lost 6 bases, and 12 bases lay between the germline ends. CDR1 and CDR2 (germline): DFQATT, SNEGSKA (reference sequence). CDR3 DNA sequence: TGCAGTGCTATTGAAGAGATCGCTGAAGCTTTCTTT. It specifies CSAIEEIAEAFF.

The genes are TRBV14 and TRBJ2-1; 11 nucleotides match TRBD1. J was trimmed by 9 bases and V by 3 bases; bases with no gene match: 7. This CDR3 comprises 15 residues. The germline gives CDR1 SGHDN, CDR2 FVKESK. The CDR3 nucleotides read TGTGCCAGCAGCCATTCTGGGACAGGGGGGATTGAGCAGTTCTTC. Translation: CASSHSGTGGIEQFF. The entire variable domain, with the rest obtained from reference TRBV14 and TRBJ2-1, is as follows: EAGVTQFPSHSVIEKGQTVTLRCDPISGHDNLYWYRRVMGKEIKFLLHFVKESKQDESGMPNNRFLAERTGGTYSTLKVQPAELEDSGVYFCASSHSGTGGIEQFFGPGTRLTVL.

This sequence joins TRBV6-5 and TRBJ1-6; D ambiguous. V was shortened by 3 bases and J by 6 bases, with 9 bases between the two germline ends. This CDR3 is 14 amino acids long. CDR1 is MNHEY and CDR2 is SVGAGI in the germline V gene. The CDR3 bases are TGTGCCAGCAGTTATCGTCCCGGTAATTCACCCCTCCACTTT. Its translation: CASSYRPGNSPLHF.